Listed below are T cell receptor beta chains from one sample, sequenced in a study of CD8 T cells in Susac syndrome. TCRdb processed the immunoSEQ multiplex PCR reads anew with MiXCR; each CDR3 protein has one entry. The sample has 160,000 or so distinct CDR3 sequences; roughly 96% are singletons. Sample: CD4+ T cells from PBMCs. Receptors originate from a human donor with Susac syndrome. Each CDR3 is given with its conserved first and last residue. A D gene is named only where the DNA matches it firmly. Rows give clone size only sometimes, using once, few, many, or a class for an expanded clone.

v_gene	j_gene	abundance	d_gene	CDR3aa	CDR3nt
TRBV15	TRBJ2-1	-	-	CATSRDWGSAYNEQFF	TGTGCCACCAGCAGAGATTGGGGGAGCGCCTACAATGAGCAGTTCTTC
TRBV29-1	TRBJ2-1	-	-	CSVARAQSSYNEQFF	TGCAGCGTTGCGAGGGCTCAGAGCTCCTACAATGAGCAGTTCTTC
TRBV2	TRBJ2-2	-	-	CASSGPGRGNTGELFF	TGTGCCAGCAGTGGGCCGGGACGGGGAAACACCGGGGAGCTGTTTTTT
TRBV20-1	TRBJ2-5	-	-	CSARVQGLKETQYF	TGCAGTGCTAGAGTTCAGGGCTTAAAAGAGACCCAGTACTTC
TRBV7-2	TRBJ2-1	once	TRBD2	CASSSRTSGGVSYNEQFF	TGTGCCAGCAGCTCCCGGACTAGCGGGGGGGTCTCCTACAATGAGCAGTTCTTC
TRBV20-1	TRBJ2-1	-	TRBD2	CSARNSGGRDEQFF	TGCAGTGCAAGGAATAGCGGGGGCCGCGATGAGCAGTTCTTC
TRBV25-1	TRBJ2-5	-	-	CASSEWDGSETQYF	TGTGCCAGCAGTGAATGGGACGGTTCGGAGACCCAGTACTTC
TRBV20-1	TRBJ2-7	-	TRBD1	CSATGQGFYEQYF	TGCAGTGCTACGGGACAGGGGTTCTACGAGCAGTACTTC
TRBV3-1	TRBJ2-7	-	-	CASSQIGATYEQYF	TGTGCCAGCAGCCAAATCGGGGCGACCTACGAGCAGTACTTC
TRBV3-1	TRBJ2-5	-	-	CASSQGGAETQYF	TGTGCCAGCAGCCAAGGTGGGGCAGAGACCCAGTACTTC
TRBV29-1	TRBJ1-4	-	-	CSVEDRQRPGEKLFF	TGCAGCGTTGAAGATCGGCAAAGGCCGGGTGAAAAACTGTTTTTT
TRBV20-1	TRBJ1-5	-	-	CSARLGGVQPQHF	TGCAGTGCTAGATTGGGGGGAGTTCAGCCCCAGCATTTT
TRBV12-3/TRBV12-4	TRBJ1-2	once	-	CASSLEGANYGYTF	TGTGCCAGCAGTTTGGAGGGGGCTAACTATGGCTACACCTTC
TRBV4-1	TRBJ1-5	-	-	CASSQDPGNQPQHF	TGCGCCAGCAGCCAAGACCCCGGTAATCAGCCCCAGCATTTT
TRBV10-3	TRBJ2-7	-	-	CAISESDGGLREQYF	TGTGCCATCAGTGAGTCTGATGGCGGCCTCCGAGAGCAGTACTTC